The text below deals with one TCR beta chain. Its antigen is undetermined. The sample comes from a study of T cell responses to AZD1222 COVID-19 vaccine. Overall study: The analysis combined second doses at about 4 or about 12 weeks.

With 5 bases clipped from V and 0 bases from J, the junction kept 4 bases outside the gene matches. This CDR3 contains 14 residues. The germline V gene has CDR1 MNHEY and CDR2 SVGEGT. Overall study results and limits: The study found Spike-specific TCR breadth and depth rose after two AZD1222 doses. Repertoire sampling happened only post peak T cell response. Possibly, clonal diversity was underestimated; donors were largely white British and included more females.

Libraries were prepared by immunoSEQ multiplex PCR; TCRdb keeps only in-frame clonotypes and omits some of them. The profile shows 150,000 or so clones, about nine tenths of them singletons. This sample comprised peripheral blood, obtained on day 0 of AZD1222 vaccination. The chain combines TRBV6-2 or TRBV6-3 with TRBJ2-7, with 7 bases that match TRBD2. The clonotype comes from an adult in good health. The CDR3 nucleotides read TGTGCCAGCAGTCTAGCGGCAGCCTCCTACGAGCAGTACTTC. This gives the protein CASSLAAASYEQYF.